This T cell receptor (beta chain) was identified during a study of T cell changes during pregnancy in multiple sclerosis. The CDR3 contains 15 residues. CDR1 SGHDT and CDR2 YYEEEE come from the germline V gene. The junction had 6 bases not matched to a gene; V was cut back by 4 bases and J by 3 bases. TCRdb's table, derived via immunoSEQ multiplex PCR, lists solely in-frame clones and lacks some. The table includes roughly 47,000 clones, 94% detected once. This sequence was found in a female donor with multiple sclerosis, enrolled in a pregnancy study. The input for sequencing was CD8+ T cells from peripheral blood mononuclear cells, taken before pregnancy. The rearrangement uses TRBV5-6 and TRBJ2-7; 11 nucleotides align to TRBD2. The CDR3 DNA is TGTGCCAGCAGCCCGCTAGCGGGAGGAATCTACGAGCAGTACTTC. This encodes CASSPLAGGIYEQYF.